This is a list of T cell receptor beta chains from one sample in a study of T cell responses to AZD1222 COVID-19 vaccine. Using immunoSEQ multiplex PCR, the repertoire was profiled, and TCRdb retains in-frame clones only, with some absent. The sample includes approximately 140,000 clones, about nine tenths seen only once; the top ten take 3.5% to 4%. The sample was peripheral blood, taken 28 days after the second AZD1222 dose. The receptors shown here come from an adult who received the AZD1222 COVID-19 vaccine. Both conserved end residues are part of each CDR3. Fields, in order: V gene, J gene, D gene, CDR3 DNA, CDR3 protein. D genes are given only for firm matches.

V: TRBV5-8
J: TRBJ1-1
D: NA
DNA: TGTGCCAGCAGCTTTGCGCTTGAAGCTTTCTTT
CDR3: CASSFALEAFF

V: TRBV4-2
J: TRBJ1-1
D: NA
DNA: TGTGCCAGCAGCCAAGATTTGCTGATAAAGAACACTGAAGCTTTCTTT
CDR3: CASSQDLLIKNTEAFF

V: TRBV5-8
J: TRBJ1-2
D: TRBD1
DNA: TGTGCCAGCAGCGGGCTCCGGGACGGGACAGGGGATGGCTACACCTTC
CDR3: CASSGLRDGTGDGYTF

V: TRBV11-3
J: TRBJ2-2
D: NA
DNA: TGTGCCAGCAGCTTAGTTGCAGGGGCGGGCACCGGGGAGCTGTTTTTT
CDR3: CASSLVAGAGTGELFF

V: TRBV6-5
J: TRBJ2-1
D: NA
DNA: TGTGCCAGCAGCCCCCGGGGGTACAATGAGCAGTTCTTC
CDR3: CASSPRGYNEQFF

V: TRBV10-3
J: TRBJ2-3
D: NA
DNA: TGTGCCATCAGTATGACAGGGGACTACACAGATACGCAGTATTTT
CDR3: CAISMTGDYTDTQYF

V: TRBV11-2
J: TRBJ2-3
D: TRBD2
DNA: TGTGCCAGCAGCCTCGGAGGACTAGCGGGGCGACTAGATACGCAGTATTTT
CDR3: CASSLGGLAGRLDTQYF

V: TRBV2
J: TRBJ1-3
D: NA
DNA: TGTGCCAGCAGTGAAGGGGTCTTGAGGCCTGTGGGAAACACCATATATTTT
CDR3: CASSEGVLRPVGNTIYF

V: TRBV30
J: TRBJ1-5
D: NA
DNA: TGTGCCTGGAGTGCGGGACTGGATAATCAGCCCCAGCATTTT
CDR3: CAWSAGLDNQPQHF

V: TRBV7-8
J: TRBJ1-2
D: NA
DNA: TGTGCCAGCAGCTTAGTACCGGGAGTCTATGGCTACACCTTC
CDR3: CASSLVPGVYGYTF

V: TRBV7-3
J: TRBJ1-6
D: NA
DNA: TGTGCCAGCAGCCTCGGCGCAGGGACTAATTCACCCCTCCACTTT
CDR3: CASSLGAGTNSPLHF

V: TRBV2
J: TRBJ1-3
D: TRBD1
DNA: TGTGCCATCCTGACAGGGCGAAACACCATATATTTT
CDR3: CAILTGRNTIYF